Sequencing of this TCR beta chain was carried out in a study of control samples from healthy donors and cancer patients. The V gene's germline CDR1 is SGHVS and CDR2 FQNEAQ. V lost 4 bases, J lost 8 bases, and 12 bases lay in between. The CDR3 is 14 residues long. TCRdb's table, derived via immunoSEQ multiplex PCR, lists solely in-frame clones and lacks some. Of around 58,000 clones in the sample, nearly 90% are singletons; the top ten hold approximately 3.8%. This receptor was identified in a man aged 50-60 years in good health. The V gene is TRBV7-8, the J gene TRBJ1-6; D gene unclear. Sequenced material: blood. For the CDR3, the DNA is TGTGCCAGCAGCTCCTCTCTTGGGGATTCACCCCTCCACTTT. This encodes CASSSSLGDSPLHF.